A selection of T cell receptor beta chains follows, all from one sample in a study of T cells in localized non-small cell lung cancer. Here immunoSEQ multiplex PCR was the method, and the copy in TCRdb shows in-frame clones only, minus some. Here the sample spans fewer than 35,000 clones, about 89% being singletons. The sequencing used peripheral blood, collected before any cancer treatment. These receptor sequences come from a female donor older than 55 with stage I lung adenocarcinoma. Both conserved end residues are part of each CDR3. Fields, in order: D gene, clone size, V gene, J gene, CDR3 DNA, CDR3 protein. A D gene is named only where the DNA matches it firmly. For some rows the clone size is stated as once, few or many, or as a class when expanded; others skip it.

>TRBD2|once|TRBV4-1|TRBJ2-7
TGCGCCAGCAGCCAAGAGCGAGGGCTAGCGGGGGCCGAGCAGTACTTC
CASSQERGLAGAEQYF
>TRBD2|NA|TRBV19|TRBJ2-1
TGTGCCAGTAGTATAGGCCATACTAGCGGGAGACGGAATGAGCAGTTCTTC
CASSIGHTSGRRNEQFF
>NA|NA|TRBV6-1|TRBJ2-3
TGTGCCACCCCTGGGGGGGGCGACAGTATAGATACGCAGTATTTT
CATPGGGDSIDTQYF
>NA|NA|TRBV28|TRBJ2-7
TGTGCCAGCAGTTTGGGCTCCACCTACGAGCAGTACTTC
CASSLGSTYEQYF
>NA|few|TRBV6-1|TRBJ1-2
TGTGCCAGCACGATCACCGAAAACTATGGCTACACCTTC
CASTITENYGYTF
>TRBD2|once|TRBV2|TRBJ2-7
TGTGCCAGCAGTAGACTAGCGGGACCCTACGAGCAGTACTTC
CASSRLAGPYEQYF
>NA|NA|TRBV28|TRBJ1-1
TGTGCCAGTGGCCGGGGGGGGCAGGTGGCTGAAGCTTTCTTT
CASGRGGQVAEAFF
>TRBD2|NA|TRBV7-2|TRBJ2-1
TGTGCCAGCAGCCTCCTAGCGGGAGACTACAATGAGCAGTTCTTC
CASSLLAGDYNEQFF
>NA|NA|TRBV18|TRBJ1-1
TGTGCCAGCTCACCGGGGCAGGGTAGGACTGAAGCTTTCTTT
CASSPGQGRTEAFF
>NA|NA|TRBV5-4|TRBJ2-2
TGTGCCAGCAGCTTGGGGGGGGCTAGTTCTACCACCGGGGAGCTGTTTTTT
CASSLGGASSTTGELFF
>TRBD1|NA|TRBV18|TRBJ1-1
TGTGCCAGCTCACAAGGACAGGGGGCCGGTGGCACTGAAGCTTTCTTT
CASSQGQGAGGTEAFF
>NA|NA|TRBV19|TRBJ1-4
TGTGCCAGCCGACCAGGGGAGGGAAATGAAAAACTGTTTTTT
CASRPGEGNEKLFF
>NA|NA|TRBV19|TRBJ1-5
TGTGCCAGTAGTATCGGGGGCGACAGTCAGCCCCAGCATTTT
CASSIGGDSQPQHF
>NA|NA|TRBV2|TRBJ1-2
TGTGCCAGCAGTGAGGACGGATTATATGGCTACACCTTC
CASSEDGLYGYTF
>NA|NA|TRBV2|TRBJ1-2
TGTGCCAGCAGTGAAACCCGTTATGGCTACACCTTC
CASSETRYGYTF
>NA|NA|TRBV5-1|TRBJ2-2
TGCGCCAGCAGCCAGGCCTGGAACACCGGGGAGCTGTTTTTT
CASSQAWNTGELFF
>NA|NA|TRBV4-3|TRBJ1-2
TGCGCCAGCAGCCAAGGGGAGGGGATGGACTATGGCTACACCTTC
CASSQGEGMDYGYTF
>NA|once|TRBV21-1|TRBJ1-3
TGTGCCAGCAGCCCCCGAAACACCATATATTTT
CASSPRNTIYF
>TRBD1|once|TRBV7-2|TRBJ2-7
TGTGCCAGCAGCTTGTATGCAGGGGGCTCCTACGAGCAGTACTTC
CASSLYAGGSYEQYF
>TRBD2|NA|TRBV10-3|TRBJ2-5
TGTGCCATCAGTGAGGGACTAGCGGGCATGCAAGAGACCCAGTACTTC
CAISEGLAGMQETQYF
>TRBD1|NA|TRBV15|TRBJ1-4
TGTGCCACCAGCGGGGAAGGACAGGGAAGAGAAAAACTGTTTTTT
CATSGEGQGREKLFF
>NA|NA|TRBV11-2|TRBJ2-7
TGTGCCAGCGGTAGTATACGTGGCGGGCGACGTACGGGCGAGCAGTACTTC
CASGSIRGGRRTGEQYF
>TRBD2|NA|TRBV18|TRBJ2-1
TGTGCCAGCTCACCGGTGGGACTAGCGGCAGGGGGTGAGCAGTTCTTC
CASSPVGLAAGGEQFF
>NA|large|TRBV14|TRBJ1-2
TGTGCCAGCAGCCCGGGACACAACTATGGCTACACCTTC
CASSPGHNYGYTF
>TRBD1|NA|TRBV6-6|TRBJ1-1
TGTGCCAGCAGTTACCAGGACAGGGGGCGGGGAGCTTTCTTT
CASSYQDRGRGAFF
>NA|once|TRBV5-6|TRBJ1-1
TGTGCCAGCAGCTTGGTTGTGGACAGAGACATGAACACTGAAGCTTTCTTT
CASSLVVDRDMNTEAFF
>NA|NA|TRBV28|TRBJ2-7
TGTGCCAGCAGTGACTTTAATGGGATCTACGAGCAGTACTTC
CASSDFNGIYEQYF
>TRBD1|once|TRBV28|TRBJ1-2
TGTGCCAGCAGTCCCGGCCCTGGACAGGGGGTCGGCTACACCTTC
CASSPGPGQGVGYTF
>TRBD1|NA|TRBV10-3|TRBJ2-2
TGTGCCATCAGTGAAAGGGGACAGGGTTCGTCGGGGGAGCTGTTTTTT
CAISERGQGSSGELFF
>NA|NA|TRBV27|TRBJ1-5
TGTGCCAGCAGTTGGGGTGGGAAGAATCAGCCCCAGCATTTT
CASSWGGKNQPQHF
>TRBD2|NA|TRBV6-4|TRBJ2-5
TGTGCCAGCGGGGGGGAGCGGGGTTCTTCACTTGAGACCCAGTACTTC
CASGGERGSSLETQYF